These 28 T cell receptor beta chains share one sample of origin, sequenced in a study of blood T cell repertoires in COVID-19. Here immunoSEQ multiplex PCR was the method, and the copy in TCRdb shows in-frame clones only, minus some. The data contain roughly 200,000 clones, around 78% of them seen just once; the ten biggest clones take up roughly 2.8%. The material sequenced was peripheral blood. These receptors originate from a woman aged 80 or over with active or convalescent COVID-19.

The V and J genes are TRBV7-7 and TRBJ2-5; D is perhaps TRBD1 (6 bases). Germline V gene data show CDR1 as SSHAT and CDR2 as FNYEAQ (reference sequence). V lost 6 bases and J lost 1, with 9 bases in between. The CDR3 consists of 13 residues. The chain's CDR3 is CASSPGVQETQYF. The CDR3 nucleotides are TGTGCCAGCAGTCCAGGGGTCCAAGAGACCCAGTACTTC.

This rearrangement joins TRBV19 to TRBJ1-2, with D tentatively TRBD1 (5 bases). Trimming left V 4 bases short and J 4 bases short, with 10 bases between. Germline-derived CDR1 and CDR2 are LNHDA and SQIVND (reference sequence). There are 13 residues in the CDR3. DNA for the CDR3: TGTGCCAGTAGTAAAGACAGATTCTATGGCTACACCTTC. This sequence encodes CASSKDRFYGYTF.

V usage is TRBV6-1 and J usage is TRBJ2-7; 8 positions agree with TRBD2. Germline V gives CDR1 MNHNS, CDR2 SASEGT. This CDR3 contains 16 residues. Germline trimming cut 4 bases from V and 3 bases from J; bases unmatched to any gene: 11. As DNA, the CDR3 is TGTGCCAGCAGTGGCGGGGGGCCATCTCTCGGCTACGAGCAGTACTTC. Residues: CASSGGGPSLGYEQYF.

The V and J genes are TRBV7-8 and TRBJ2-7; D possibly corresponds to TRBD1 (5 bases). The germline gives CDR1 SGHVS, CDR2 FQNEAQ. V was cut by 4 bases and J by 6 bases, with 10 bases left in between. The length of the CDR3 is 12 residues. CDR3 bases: TGTGCCAGCAGCTATCAGGGTAGCGAGCAGTACTTC. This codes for CASSYQGSEQYF.

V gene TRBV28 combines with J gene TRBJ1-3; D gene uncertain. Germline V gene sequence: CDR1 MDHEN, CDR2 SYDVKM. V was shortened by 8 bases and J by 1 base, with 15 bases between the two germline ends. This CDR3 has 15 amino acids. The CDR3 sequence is CASLRVHDSGNTIYF. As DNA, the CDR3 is TGTGCCAGCCTCCGGGTCCATGATTCTGGAAACACCATATATTTT.

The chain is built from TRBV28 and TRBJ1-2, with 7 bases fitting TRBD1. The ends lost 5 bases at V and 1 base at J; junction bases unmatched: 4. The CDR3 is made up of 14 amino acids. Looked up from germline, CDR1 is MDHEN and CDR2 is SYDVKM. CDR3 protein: CASSGRQGNYGYTF. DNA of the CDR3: TGTGCCAGCAGTGGGAGACAGGGTAACTATGGCTACACCTTC.

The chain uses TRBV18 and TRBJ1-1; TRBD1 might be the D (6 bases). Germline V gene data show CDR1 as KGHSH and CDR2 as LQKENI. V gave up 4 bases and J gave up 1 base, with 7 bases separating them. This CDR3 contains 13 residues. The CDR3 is CASSQGQNTEAFF. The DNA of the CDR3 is TGTGCCAGCTCACAGGGACAGAACACTGAAGCTTTCTTT.

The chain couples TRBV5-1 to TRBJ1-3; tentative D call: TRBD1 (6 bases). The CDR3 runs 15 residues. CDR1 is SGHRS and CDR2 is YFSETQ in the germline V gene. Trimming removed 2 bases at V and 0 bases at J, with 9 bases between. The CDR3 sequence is CASSFRGASGNTIYF. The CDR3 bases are TGCGCCAGCAGCTTCAGGGGCGCCTCTGGAAACACCATATATTTT.

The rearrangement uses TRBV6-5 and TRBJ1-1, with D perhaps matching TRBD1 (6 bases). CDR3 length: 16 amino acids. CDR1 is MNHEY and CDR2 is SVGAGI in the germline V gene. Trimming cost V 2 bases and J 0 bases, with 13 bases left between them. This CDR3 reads CASSYRWTAMNTEAFF. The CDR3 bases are TGTGCCAGCAGTTACCGCTGGACAGCTATGAACACTGAAGCTTTCTTT.

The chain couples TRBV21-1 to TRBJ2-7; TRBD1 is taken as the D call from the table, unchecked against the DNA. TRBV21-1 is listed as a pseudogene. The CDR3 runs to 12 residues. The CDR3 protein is CASTQSSYEQYF. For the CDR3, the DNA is TGTGCCAGCACCCAGTCGTCCTACGAGCAGTACTTC.

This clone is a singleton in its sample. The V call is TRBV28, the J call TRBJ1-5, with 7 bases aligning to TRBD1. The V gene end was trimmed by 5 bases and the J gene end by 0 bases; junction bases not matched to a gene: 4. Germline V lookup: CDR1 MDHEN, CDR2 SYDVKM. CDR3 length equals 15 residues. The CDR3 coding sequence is TGTGCCAGCAGTCCGGGACAGTCTAGCAATCAGCCCCAGCATTTT. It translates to CASSPGQSSNQPQHF. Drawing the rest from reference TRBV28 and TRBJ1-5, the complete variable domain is DVKVTQSSRYLVKRTGEKVFLECVQDMDHENMFWYRQDPGLGLRLIYFSYDVKMKEKGDIPEGYSVSREKKERFSLILESASTNQTSMYLCASSPGQSSNQPQHFGDGTRLSIL.

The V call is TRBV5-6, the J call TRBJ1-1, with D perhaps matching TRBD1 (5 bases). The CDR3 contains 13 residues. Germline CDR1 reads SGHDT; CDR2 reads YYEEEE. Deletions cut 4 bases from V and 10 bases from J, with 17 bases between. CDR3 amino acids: CASSPGWGVGAFF. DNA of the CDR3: TGTGCCAGCAGCCCAGGTTGGGGCGTCGGAGCTTTCTTT.

The CDR3 loop reads CASSLAGGLGETQYF. The DNA of the CDR3 is TGTGCCAGCAGCCTGGCAGGGGGCTTAGGGGAGACCCAGTACTTC. The J gene is TRBJ2-5, the V gene TRBV7-9, with 8 bases lining up with TRBD1. Germline assignment: CDR1 SEHNR and CDR2 FQNEAQ (reference sequence). This CDR3 is built from 15 residues. The V gene end was trimmed by 5 bases and the J gene end by 5 bases; junction bases not matched to a gene: 10.

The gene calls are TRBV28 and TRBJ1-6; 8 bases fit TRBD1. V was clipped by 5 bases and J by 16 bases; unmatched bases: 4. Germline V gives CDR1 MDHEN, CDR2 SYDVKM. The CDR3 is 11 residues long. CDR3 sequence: CASSVTGVLHF. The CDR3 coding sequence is TGTGCCAGCAGTGTGACAGGGGTTCTCCACTTT.

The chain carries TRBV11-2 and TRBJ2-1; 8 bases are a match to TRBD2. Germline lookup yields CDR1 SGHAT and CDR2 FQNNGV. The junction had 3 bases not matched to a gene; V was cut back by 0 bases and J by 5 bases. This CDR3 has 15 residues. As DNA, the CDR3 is TGTGCCAGCAGCTTAGAACCGGGGGGGCACAATGAGCAGTTCTTC. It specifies CASSLEPGGHNEQFF.

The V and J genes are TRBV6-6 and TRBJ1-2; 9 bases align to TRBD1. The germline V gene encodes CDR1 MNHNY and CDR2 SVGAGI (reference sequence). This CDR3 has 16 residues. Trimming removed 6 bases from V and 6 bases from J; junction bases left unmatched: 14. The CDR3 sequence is CASRNPGQGHIDGYTF. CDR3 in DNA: TGTGCCAGCAGAAATCCGGGACAGGGCCATATAGATGGCTACACCTTC.

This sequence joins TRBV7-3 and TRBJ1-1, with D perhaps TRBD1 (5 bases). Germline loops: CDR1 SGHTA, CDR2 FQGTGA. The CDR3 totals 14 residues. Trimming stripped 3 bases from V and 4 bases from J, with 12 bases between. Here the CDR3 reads CASSFGQGGTEAFF. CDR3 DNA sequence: TGTGCCAGCAGCTTTGGGCAGGGAGGCACTGAAGCTTTCTTT.

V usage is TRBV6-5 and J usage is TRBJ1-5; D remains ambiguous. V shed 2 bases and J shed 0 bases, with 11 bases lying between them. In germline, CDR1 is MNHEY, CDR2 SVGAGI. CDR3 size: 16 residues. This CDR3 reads CASSYGLRNSNQPQHF. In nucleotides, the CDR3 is TGTGCCAGCAGTTACGGCCTGCGGAATAGCAATCAGCCCCAGCATTTT.

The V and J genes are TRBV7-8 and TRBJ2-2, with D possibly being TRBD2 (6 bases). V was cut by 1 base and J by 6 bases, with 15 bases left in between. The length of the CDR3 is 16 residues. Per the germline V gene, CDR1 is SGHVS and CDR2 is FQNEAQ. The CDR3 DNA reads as TGTGCCAGCAGCTTAGTGGGTGGAGGGGACCCCGGGGAGCTGTTTTTT. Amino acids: CASSLVGGGDPGELFF.

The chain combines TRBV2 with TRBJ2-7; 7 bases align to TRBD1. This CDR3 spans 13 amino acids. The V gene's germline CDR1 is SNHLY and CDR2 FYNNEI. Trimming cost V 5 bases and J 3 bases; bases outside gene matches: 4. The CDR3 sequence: CASSRHRGYEQYF. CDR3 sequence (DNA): TGTGCCAGCAGTAGACACAGGGGCTACGAGCAGTACTTC. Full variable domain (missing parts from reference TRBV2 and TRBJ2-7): EPEVTQTPSHQVTQMGQEVILRCVPISNHLYFYWYRQILGQKVEFLVSFYNNEISEKSEIFDDQFSVERPDGSNFTLKIRSTKLEDSAMYFCASSRHRGYEQYFGPGTRLTVT.

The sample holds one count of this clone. The CDR3 coding sequence is TGTGCCAGTGAGACAACACTTGGGGAGACCCAGTACTTC. Protein product: CASETTLGETQYF. The chain uses TRBV2 and TRBJ2-5; unclear D gene. From germline, CDR1 is SNHLY and CDR2 FYNNEI. With 9 bases removed from V and 5 bases from J, the gap between germline ends came to 16 bases. This CDR3 is 13 amino acids long. The whole variable domain, remainder taken from reference TRBV2 and TRBJ2-5, is EPEVTQTPSHQVTQMGQEVILRCVPISNHLYFYWYRQILGQKVEFLVSFYNNEISEKSEIFDDQFSVERPDGSNFTLKIRSTKLEDSAMYFCASETTLGETQYFGPGTRLLVL.

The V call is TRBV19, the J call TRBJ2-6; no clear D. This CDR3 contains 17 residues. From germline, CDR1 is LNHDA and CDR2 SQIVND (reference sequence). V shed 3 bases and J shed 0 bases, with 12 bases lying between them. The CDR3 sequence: CASSIFPVSSGANVLTF. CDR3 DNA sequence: TGTGCCAGTAGTATCTTTCCAGTCAGCTCTGGGGCCAACGTCCTGACTTTC.

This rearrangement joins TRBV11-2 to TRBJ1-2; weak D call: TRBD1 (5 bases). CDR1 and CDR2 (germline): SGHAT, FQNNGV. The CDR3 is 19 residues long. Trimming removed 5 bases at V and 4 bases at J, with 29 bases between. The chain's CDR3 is CASSLTPSPEARQLYGYTF. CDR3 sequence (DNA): TGTGCCAGCAGCCTAACTCCTTCGCCCGAAGCCAGACAGCTCTATGGCTACACCTTC.

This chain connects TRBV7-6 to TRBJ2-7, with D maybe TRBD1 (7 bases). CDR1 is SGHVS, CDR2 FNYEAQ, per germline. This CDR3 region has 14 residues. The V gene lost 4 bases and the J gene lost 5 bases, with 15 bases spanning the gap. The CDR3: CASSYQGGGDEQYF. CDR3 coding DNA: TGTGCCAGCAGCTACCAGGGGGGAGGCGACGAGCAGTACTTC.

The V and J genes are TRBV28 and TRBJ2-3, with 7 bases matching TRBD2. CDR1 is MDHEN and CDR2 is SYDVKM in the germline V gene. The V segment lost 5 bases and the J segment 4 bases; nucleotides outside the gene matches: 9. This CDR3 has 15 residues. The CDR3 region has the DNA TGTGCCAGCAGTCCCGGGACTAAAACCGCAGATACGCAGTATTTT. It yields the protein CASSPGTKTADTQYF.

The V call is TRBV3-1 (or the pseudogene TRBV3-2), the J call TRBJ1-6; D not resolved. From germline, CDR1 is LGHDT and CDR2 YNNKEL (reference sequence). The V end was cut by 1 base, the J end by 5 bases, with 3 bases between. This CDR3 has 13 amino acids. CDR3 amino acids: CASSQADNSPLHF. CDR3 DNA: TGTGCCAGCAGCCAAGCAGATAATTCACCCCTCCACTTT.

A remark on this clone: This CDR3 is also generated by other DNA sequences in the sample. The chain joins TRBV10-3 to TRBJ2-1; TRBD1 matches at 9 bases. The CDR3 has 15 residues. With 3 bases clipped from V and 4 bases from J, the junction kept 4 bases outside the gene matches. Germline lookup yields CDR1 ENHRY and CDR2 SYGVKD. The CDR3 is CAISDKQGAYNEQFF. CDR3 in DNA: TGTGCCATCAGTGATAAACAGGGGGCTTACAATGAGCAGTTCTTC.

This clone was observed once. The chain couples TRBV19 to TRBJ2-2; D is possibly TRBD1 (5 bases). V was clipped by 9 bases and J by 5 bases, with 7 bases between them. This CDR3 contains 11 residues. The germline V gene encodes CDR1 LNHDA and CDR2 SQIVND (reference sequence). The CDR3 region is CASYRTGELFF. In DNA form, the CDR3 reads TGTGCCAGCTACAGGACCGGGGAGCTGTTTTTT.